Following are 17 T cell receptor beta chains from one sample sequenced in a study of cytomegalovirus exposure and HLA in healthy donors. Both 60 Vbeta primers and 13 Jbeta primers went into the PCR. The protocol was immunoSEQ multiplex PCR, while the TCRdb copy is restricted to in-frame clones and leaves out a portion. The sample data list 100,000 to 150,000 clones. The sequenced sample was PBMCs. These TCRs come from a man younger than 35 in good health and CMV-seronegative.

This chain joins TRBV12-5 and TRBJ2-7; unclear D gene. This CDR3 has 13 amino acids. The germline gives CDR1 LGHNT, CDR2 FRNRAP. V lost 2 bases and J lost 3, with 8 bases in between. CDR3 protein: CASGLMGHYEQYF. The CDR3 bases are TGTGCTAGTGGTTTGATGGGCCACTACGAGCAGTACTTC.

This sequence joins TRBV5-1 and TRBJ1-1; a weak D match, TRBD1 (5 bases). The CDR3 loop spans 16 amino acids. Trimming stripped 5 bases from V and 0 bases from J, with 17 bases between. Looked up from germline, CDR1 is SGHRS and CDR2 is YFSETQ. The CDR3 spells CASRDIAGVLNTEAFF. CDR3 DNA sequence: TGCGCCAGCAGAGATATAGCGGGGGTATTGAACACTGAAGCTTTCTTT.

V gene TRBV6-6 combines with J gene TRBJ1-1; perhaps TRBD1 as D (6 bases). Trimming shortened V by 6 bases and J by 1 base, and 9 bases separated the two germline ends. The CDR3 is 13 residues long. Germline CDR1 is MNHNY and CDR2 is SVGAGI (reference sequence). Here the CDR3 DNA reads TGTGCCAGCAGCGCCAGGGGGAACACTGAAGCTTTCTTT. It is translated as CASSARGNTEAFF.

CDR3 nucleotides: TGCGCCAGCAGCTTAGGAGTTAACAATGAGCAGTTCTTC. Translating gives CASSLGVNNEQFF. V gene TRBV5-1 combines with J gene TRBJ2-1; D remains ambiguous. This CDR3 spans 13 amino acids. Trimming cost V 2 bases and J 5 bases, with 8 bases left between them. CDR1 is SGHRS and CDR2 is YFSETQ in the germline V gene.

The V call is TRBV7-2, the J call TRBJ2-1; 8 bases map to TRBD1. This CDR3 comprises 13 residues. CDR1 and CDR2 (germline): SGHTA, FQGNSA. The V gene end was trimmed by 4 bases and the J gene end by 8 bases; junction bases not matched to a gene: 4. For the CDR3, the DNA is TGTGCCAGCAGCTACGGGACAGGCGATGAGCAGTTCTTC. It specifies CASSYGTGDEQFF.

CDR3 in amino acids: CASSQGGQGGSGELFF. The CDR3, as DNA: TGCGCCAGCAGCCAAGGCGGACAGGGGGGAAGCGGGGAGCTGTTTTTT. The J gene is TRBJ2-2, the V gene TRBV5-1, with 10 nucleotides matching TRBD1. Germline values: CDR1 SGHRS, CDR2 YFSETQ. The CDR3 covers 16 residues. With V trimmed by 4 bases and J by 7 bases, 10 bases remained unmatched.

V usage is TRBV2 and J usage is TRBJ1-2; D is possibly TRBD1 (6 bases). Trimming stripped 8 bases from V and 4 bases from J, with 17 bases between. The germline V gene encodes CDR1 SNHLY and CDR2 FYNNEI. This CDR3 region has 14 residues. CDR3 in DNA: TGTGCCAGCCAAATCAGGGGATCTGGCTATGGCTACACCTTC. Translation: CASQIRGSGYGYTF.

The CDR3 sequence is CASSLRYYGYTF. For the CDR3, the DNA is TGTGCCAGCAGTCTACGCTACTATGGCTACACCTTC. The genes are TRBV6-1 and TRBJ1-2; the D is unclear. Germline V gene lookup returns CDR1 MNHNS and CDR2 SASEGT. This CDR3 is built from 12 residues. V lost 5 bases to trimming and J lost 3 bases, with 7 bases between them.

The V call is TRBV4-1, the J call TRBJ1-1, with D possibly TRBD1 on 5 matching bases. This CDR3 contains 15 residues. Germline V gene data show CDR1 as MGHRA and CDR2 as YSYEKL. V shed 1 base and J shed 3 bases, with 12 bases lying between them. CDR3 sequence: CASSQGIDRYTEAFF. The CDR3, as DNA: TGCGCCAGCAGCCAAGGAATCGACAGATACACTGAAGCTTTCTTT.

The rearrangement links TRBV29-1 to TRBJ1-1, with 10 bases matching TRBD1. J was trimmed by 4 bases and V by 7 bases; bases with no gene match: 6. The CDR3 loop spans 13 amino acids. Germline assignment: CDR1 SQVTM and CDR2 ANQGSEA. CDR3 sequence: CSARQGAGTEAFF. DNA of the CDR3: TGCAGCGCCCGACAGGGGGCTGGCACTGAAGCTTTCTTT. The whole variable domain, filled in from reference TRBV29-1 and TRBJ1-1, reads SAVISQKPSRDICQRGTSLTIQCQVDSQVTMMFWYRQQPGQSLTLIATANQGSEATYESGFVIDKFPISRPNLTFSTLTVSNMSPEDSSIYLCSARQGAGTEAFFGQGTRLTVV.

The V call is TRBV18, the J call TRBJ2-7; 8 bases align to TRBD1. CDR1 and CDR2 from the germline V gene are KGHSH and LQKENI. With 6 bases clipped from V and 7 bases from J, the junction kept 11 bases outside the gene matches. The CDR3 contains 14 residues. CDR3 sequence (DNA): TGTGCCAGCTCTCTAGGCCGGACAGGGTATGAGCAGTACTTC. Translating it yields CASSLGRTGYEQYF.

The rearrangement uses TRBV30 and TRBJ2-5; 7 bases line up with TRBD1. This CDR3 is built from 12 residues. Looked up from germline, CDR1 is GTSNPN and CDR2 is SVGIG (reference sequence). The V segment lost 3 bases and the J segment 5 bases; nucleotides outside the gene matches: 3. The CDR3 region is CAWRTGTETQYF. The CDR3 nucleotides are TGTGCCTGGAGGACAGGGACCGAGACCCAGTACTTC. Based on the CDR3 plus reference TRBV30 and TRBJ2-5, the full variable domain is SQTIHQWPATLVQPVGSPLSLECTVEGTSNPNLYWYRQAAGRGLQLLFYSVGIGQISSEVPQNLSASRPQDRQFILSSKKLLLSDSGFYLCAWRTGTETQYFGPGTRLLVL.

The V and J genes are TRBV30 and TRBJ1-1, with 7 bases fitting TRBD1. Germline values: CDR1 GTSNPN, CDR2 SVGIG (reference sequence). The CDR3 consists of 14 residues. With 5 bases clipped from V and 8 bases from J, the junction kept 14 bases outside the gene matches. The CDR3 reads CAWEPGTAKKEAFF. As DNA, the CDR3 is TGTGCCTGGGAGCCGGGGACAGCTAAGAAAGAAGCTTTCTTT.

The chain uses TRBV5-1 and TRBJ1-1, with a weak D call TRBD1 (6 bases). Deletions cut 2 bases from V and 7 bases from J, with 12 bases between. Germline values: CDR1 SGHRS, CDR2 YFSETQ. The CDR3 loop spans 13 amino acids. CDR3 residues: CASSLGGQLEAFF. CDR3 coding DNA: TGCGCCAGCAGCTTAGGAGGACAGCTTGAAGCTTTCTTT. The full variable domain, rest sourced from reference TRBV5-1 and TRBJ1-1, is KAGVTQTPRYLIKTRGQQVTLSCSPISGHRSVSWYQQTPGQGLQFLFEYFSETQRNKGNFPGRFSGRQFSNSRSEMNVSTLELGDSALYLCASSLGGQLEAFFGQGTRLTVV.

The chain joins TRBV6-4 to TRBJ2-6; TRBD1 matches 8 bases. Germline assignment: CDR1 MRHNA and CDR2 SNTAGT. The CDR3 consists of 16 residues. V dropped 1 base and J dropped 2; count of bases not matched to a gene: 1. Written as DNA, the CDR3 is TGTGCCAGCAGTGACTTGGACAGGGCTGGGGCCAACGTCCTGACTTTC. It specifies CASSDLDRAGANVLTF.

The CDR3 nucleotides are TGTGCCAGCTCCCGTGGCGGGGTCAGCACAGATACGCAGTATTTT. It encodes CASSRGGVSTDTQYF. This chain links TRBV18 with TRBJ2-3; possibly TRBD2 for D (6 bases). This CDR3 is built from 15 residues. V lost 6 bases and J 0 bases, leaving 13 bases between the germline ends. Germline assignment: CDR1 KGHSH and CDR2 LQKENI.

V is TRBV5-1 and J is TRBJ2-7; D unclear. The V and J ends lost 9 bases and 0 bases respectively, with 16 bases between them. Germline V lookup: CDR1 SGHRS, CDR2 YFSETQ. The CDR3 has 14 residues. The CDR3 spells CATAKKTGSYEQYF. The CDR3 nucleotides are TGCGCCACCGCGAAAAAAACGGGCTCCTACGAGCAGTACTTC.